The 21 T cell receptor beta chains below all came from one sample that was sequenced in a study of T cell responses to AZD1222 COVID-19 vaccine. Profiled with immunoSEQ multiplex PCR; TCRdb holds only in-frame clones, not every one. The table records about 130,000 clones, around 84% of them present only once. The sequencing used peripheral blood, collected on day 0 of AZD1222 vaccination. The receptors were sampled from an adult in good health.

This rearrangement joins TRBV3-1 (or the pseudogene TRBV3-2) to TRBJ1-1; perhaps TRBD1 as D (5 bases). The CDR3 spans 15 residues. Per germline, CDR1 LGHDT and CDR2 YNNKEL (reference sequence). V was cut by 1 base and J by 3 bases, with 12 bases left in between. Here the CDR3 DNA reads TGTGCCAGCAGCCAAGTGTCAGGGTCGGACACTGAAGCTTTCTTT. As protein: CASSQVSGSDTEAFF.

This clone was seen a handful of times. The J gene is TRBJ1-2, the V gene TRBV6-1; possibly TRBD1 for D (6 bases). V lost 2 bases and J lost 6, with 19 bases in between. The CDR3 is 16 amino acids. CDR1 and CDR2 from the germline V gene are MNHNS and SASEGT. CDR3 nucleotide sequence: TGTGCCAGCAGTGAACGCTCAAGAACGGGGGCCCATGGCTACACCTTC. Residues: CASSERSRTGAHGYTF.

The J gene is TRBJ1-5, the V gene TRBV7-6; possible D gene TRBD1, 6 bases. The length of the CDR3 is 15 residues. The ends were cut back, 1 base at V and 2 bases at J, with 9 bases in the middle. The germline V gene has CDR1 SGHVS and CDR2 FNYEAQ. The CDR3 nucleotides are TGTGCCAGCAGCTTAGTACAGGGTCGCAATCAGCCCCAGCATTTT. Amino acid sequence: CASSLVQGRNQPQHF.

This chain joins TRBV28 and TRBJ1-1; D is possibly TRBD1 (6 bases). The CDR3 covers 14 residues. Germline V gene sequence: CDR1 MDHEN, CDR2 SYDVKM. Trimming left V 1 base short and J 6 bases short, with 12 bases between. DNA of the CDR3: TGTGCCAGCAGTTTATTGGGGGGGGCAGCTGAAGCTTTCTTT. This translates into CASSLLGGAAEAFF.

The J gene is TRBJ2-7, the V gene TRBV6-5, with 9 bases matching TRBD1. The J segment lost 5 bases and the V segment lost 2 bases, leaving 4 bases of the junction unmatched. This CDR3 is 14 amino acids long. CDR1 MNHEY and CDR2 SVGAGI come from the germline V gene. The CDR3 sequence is CASSYDRGSDEQYF. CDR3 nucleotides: TGTGCCAGCAGTTACGACAGGGGGTCCGACGAGCAGTACTTC.

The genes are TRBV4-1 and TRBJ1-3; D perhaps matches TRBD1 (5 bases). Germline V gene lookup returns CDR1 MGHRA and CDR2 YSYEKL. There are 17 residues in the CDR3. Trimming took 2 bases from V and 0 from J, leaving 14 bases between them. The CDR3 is CASSQMGEANSGNTIYF. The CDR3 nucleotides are TGCGCCAGCAGCCAAATGGGGGAGGCTAACTCTGGAAACACCATATATTTT.

The CDR3 here is CASSETQGNQPQHF. The CDR3 DNA sequence: TGTGCCAGCAGTGAAACCCAGGGGAATCAGCCCCAGCATTTT. The chain uses TRBV6-1 and TRBJ1-5, with D possibly matching TRBD1 (6 bases). Trimming took 2 bases from V and 4 from J, leaving 9 bases between them. The CDR3 loop spans 14 amino acids. Per germline, CDR1 MNHNS and CDR2 SASEGT.

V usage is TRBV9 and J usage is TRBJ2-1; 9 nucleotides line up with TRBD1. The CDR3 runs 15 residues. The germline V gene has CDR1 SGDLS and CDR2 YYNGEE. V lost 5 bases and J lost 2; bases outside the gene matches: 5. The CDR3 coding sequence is TGTGCCAGCAGTACCGGGACAGGGCCCTACAATGAGCAGTTCTTC. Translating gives CASSTGTGPYNEQFF.

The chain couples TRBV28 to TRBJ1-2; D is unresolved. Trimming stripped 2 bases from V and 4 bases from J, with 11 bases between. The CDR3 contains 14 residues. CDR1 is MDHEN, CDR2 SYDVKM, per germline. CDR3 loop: CASSLAHRSYGYTF. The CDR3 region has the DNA TGTGCCAGCAGTTTAGCCCACCGATCCTATGGCTACACCTTC.

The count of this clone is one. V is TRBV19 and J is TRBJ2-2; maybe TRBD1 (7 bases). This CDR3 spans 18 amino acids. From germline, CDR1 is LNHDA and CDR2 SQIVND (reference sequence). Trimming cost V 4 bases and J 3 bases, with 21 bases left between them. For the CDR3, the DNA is TGTGCCAGTAGTACCCCGGAGGGGGCAAGTCTCTACACCGGGGAGCTGTTTTTT. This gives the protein CASSTPEGASLYTGELFF.

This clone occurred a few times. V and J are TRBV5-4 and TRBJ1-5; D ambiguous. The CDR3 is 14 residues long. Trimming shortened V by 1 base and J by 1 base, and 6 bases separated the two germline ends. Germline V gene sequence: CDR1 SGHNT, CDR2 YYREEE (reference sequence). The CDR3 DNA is TGTGCCAGCAGCTTGTGGGAGAGCAATCAGCCCCAGCATTTT. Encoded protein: CASSLWESNQPQHF.

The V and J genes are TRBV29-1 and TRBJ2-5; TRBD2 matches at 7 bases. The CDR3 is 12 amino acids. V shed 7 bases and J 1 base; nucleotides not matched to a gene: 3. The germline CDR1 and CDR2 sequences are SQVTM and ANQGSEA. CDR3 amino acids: CSGGRAQETQYF. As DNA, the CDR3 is TGCAGCGGGGGGAGGGCCCAAGAGACCCAGTACTTC.

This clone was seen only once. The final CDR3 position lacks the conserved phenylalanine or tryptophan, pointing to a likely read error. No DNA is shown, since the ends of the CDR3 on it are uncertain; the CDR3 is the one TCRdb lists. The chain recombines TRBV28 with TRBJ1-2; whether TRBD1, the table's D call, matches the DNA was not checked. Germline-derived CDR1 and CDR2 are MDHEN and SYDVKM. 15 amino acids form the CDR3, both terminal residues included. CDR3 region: CASSFAVGTGHLFEV.

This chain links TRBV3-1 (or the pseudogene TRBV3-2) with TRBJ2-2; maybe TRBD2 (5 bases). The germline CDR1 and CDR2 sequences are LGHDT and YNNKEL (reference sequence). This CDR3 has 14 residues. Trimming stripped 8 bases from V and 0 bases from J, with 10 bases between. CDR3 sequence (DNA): TGTGCCAGCCGACTACAACCGAACACCGGGGAGCTGTTTTTT. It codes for CASRLQPNTGELFF.

The DNA of the CDR3 is TGCAGTGCGTCACGGGGAAACACCATATATTTT. Translated, it gives CSASRGNTIYF. The chain has TRBV20-1 and TRBJ1-3; D call uncertain. The V gene's germline CDR1 is DFQATT and CDR2 SNEGSKA (reference sequence). The CDR3 runs to 11 residues. The germline V and J ends were trimmed by 6 bases and 4 bases, with 7 bases remaining between them.

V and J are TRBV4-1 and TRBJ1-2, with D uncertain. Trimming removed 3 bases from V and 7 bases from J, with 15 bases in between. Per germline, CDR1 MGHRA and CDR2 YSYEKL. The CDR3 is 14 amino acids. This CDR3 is CASSQALAGGGYTF. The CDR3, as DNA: TGCGCCAGCAGCCAGGCCTTAGCCGGAGGTGGCTACACCTTC.

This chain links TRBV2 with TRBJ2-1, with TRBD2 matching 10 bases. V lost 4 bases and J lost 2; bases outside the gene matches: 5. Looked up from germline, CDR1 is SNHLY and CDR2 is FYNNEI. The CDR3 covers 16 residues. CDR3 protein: CASSVGGTSAYNEQFF. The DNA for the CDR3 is TGTGCCAGCAGTGTCGGGGGGACTAGCGCCTACAATGAGCAGTTCTTC.

The CDR3 DNA reads TGTGCCAGCAGTTTTGCGCAGGGGACAGGGAGATTCAATCAGCCCCAGCATTTT. Protein product: CASSFAQGTGRFNQPQHF. V is TRBV28 and J is TRBJ1-5; 9 nucleotides align to TRBD1. Trimming at V came to 3 bases and at J to 3 bases, leaving 12 bases not matched to a gene. CDR3 length: 18 amino acids. Germline lookup yields CDR1 MDHEN and CDR2 SYDVKM.

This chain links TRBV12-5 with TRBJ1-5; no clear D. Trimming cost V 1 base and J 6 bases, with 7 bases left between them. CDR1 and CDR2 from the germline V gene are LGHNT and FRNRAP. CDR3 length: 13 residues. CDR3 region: CASGLALGQPQHF. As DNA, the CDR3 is TGTGCTAGTGGTTTGGCCTTGGGTCAGCCCCAGCATTTT.

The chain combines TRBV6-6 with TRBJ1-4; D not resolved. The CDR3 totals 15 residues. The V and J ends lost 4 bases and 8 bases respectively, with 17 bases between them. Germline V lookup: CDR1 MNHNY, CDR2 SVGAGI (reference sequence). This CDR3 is CASSLDNLGQEKLFF. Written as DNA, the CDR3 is TGTGCCAGCAGTTTAGACAACCTTGGTCAGGAAAAACTGTTTTTT.

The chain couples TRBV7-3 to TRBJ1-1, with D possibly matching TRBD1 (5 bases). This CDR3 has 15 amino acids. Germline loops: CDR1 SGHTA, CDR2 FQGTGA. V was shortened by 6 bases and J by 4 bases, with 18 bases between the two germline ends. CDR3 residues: CASRDGGRGVTEAFF. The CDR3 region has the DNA TGTGCCAGCAGGGACGGCGGCAGAGGGGTCACTGAAGCTTTCTTT.